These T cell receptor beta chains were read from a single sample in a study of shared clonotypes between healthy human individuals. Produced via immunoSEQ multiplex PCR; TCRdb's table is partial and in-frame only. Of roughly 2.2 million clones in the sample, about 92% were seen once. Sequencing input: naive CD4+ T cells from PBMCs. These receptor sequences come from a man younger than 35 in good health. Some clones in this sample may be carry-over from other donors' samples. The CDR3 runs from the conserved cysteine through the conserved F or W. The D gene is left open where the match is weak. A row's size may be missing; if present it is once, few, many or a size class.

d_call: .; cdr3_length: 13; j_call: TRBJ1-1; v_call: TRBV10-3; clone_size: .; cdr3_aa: CATQKAMNTEAFF; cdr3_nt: TGTGCCACCCAGAAAGCTATGAACACTGAAGCTTTCTTT
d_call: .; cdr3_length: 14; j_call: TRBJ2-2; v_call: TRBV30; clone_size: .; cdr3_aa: CAWYIGGDTGELFF; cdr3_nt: TGTGCCTGGTATATTGGGGGAGATACCGGGGAGCTGTTTTTT
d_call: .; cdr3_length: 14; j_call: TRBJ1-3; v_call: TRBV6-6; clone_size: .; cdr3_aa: CASTGAGSGNTIYF; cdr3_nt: TGTGCCAGCACAGGGGCAGGGTCTGGAAACACCATATATTTT
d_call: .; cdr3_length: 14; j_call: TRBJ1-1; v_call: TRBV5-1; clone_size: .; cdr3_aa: CASSVETMNTEAFF; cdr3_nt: TGCGCCAGCAGCGTGGAGACCATGAACACTGAAGCTTTCTTT
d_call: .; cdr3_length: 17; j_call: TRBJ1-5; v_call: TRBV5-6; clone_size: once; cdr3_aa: CASSHWRGGGSNQPQHF; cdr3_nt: TGTGCCAGCAGCCACTGGCGGGGGGGAGGAAGCAATCAGCCCCAGCATTTT
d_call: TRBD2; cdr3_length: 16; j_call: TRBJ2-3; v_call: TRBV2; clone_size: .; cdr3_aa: CASSEKASGSFDTQYF; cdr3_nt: TGTGCCAGCAGTGAAAAAGCTAGCGGGAGTTTCGATACGCAGTATTTT
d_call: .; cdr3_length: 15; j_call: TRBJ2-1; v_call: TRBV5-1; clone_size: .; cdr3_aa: CASSFFPLGTDEQFF; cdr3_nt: TGCGCCAGCAGCTTTTTCCCCCTGGGGACGGATGAGCAGTTCTTC
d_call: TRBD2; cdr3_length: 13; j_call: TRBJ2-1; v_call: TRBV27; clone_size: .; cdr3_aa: CASGPEREGEQFF; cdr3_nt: TGTGCCAGCGGGCCCGAGCGGGAGGGTGAGCAGTTCTTC
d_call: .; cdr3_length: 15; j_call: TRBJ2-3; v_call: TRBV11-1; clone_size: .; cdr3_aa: CASSLGLASTDTQYF; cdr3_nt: TGTGCCAGCAGCTTAGGGCTGGCGAGCACAGATACGCAGTATTTT
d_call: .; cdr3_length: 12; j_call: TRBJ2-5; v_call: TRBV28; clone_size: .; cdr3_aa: CASISQGETQYF; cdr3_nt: TGTGCCAGCATATCTCAAGGGGAGACCCAGTACTTC
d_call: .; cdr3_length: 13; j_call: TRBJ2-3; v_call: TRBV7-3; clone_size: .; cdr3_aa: CASSPQATDTQYF; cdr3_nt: TGTGCCAGCAGCCCCCAGGCAACAGATACGCAGTATTTT
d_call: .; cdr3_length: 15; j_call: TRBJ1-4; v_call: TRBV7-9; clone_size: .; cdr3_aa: CASTPGRGTNEKLFF; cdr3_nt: TGTGCCAGCACCCCCGGGCGGGGTACTAATGAAAAACTGTTTTTT
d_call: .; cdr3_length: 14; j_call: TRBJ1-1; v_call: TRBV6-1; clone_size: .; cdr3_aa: CASSERGLNTEAFF; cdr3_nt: TGTGCCAGCAGTGAAAGGGGTTTGAACACTGAAGCTTTCTTT
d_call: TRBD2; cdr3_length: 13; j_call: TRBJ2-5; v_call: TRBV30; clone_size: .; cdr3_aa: CACPGLAGETQYF; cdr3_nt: TGTGCCTGCCCGGGACTAGCGGGGGAGACCCAGTACTTC
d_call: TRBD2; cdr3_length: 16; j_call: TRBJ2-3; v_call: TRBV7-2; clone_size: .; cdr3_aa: CASSTGLAGGTDTQYF; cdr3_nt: TGTGCCAGCAGCACAGGACTAGCGGGAGGCACAGATACGCAGTATTTT
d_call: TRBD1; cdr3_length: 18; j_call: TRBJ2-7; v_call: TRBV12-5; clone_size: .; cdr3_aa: CASGLVWGGGQGAYEQYF; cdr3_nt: TGTGCTAGTGGTTTGGTCTGGGGAGGGGGACAGGGGGCCTACGAGCAGTACTTC
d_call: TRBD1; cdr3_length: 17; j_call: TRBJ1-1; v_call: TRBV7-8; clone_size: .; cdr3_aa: CASSLGAGGLGPGEAFF; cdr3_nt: TGTGCCAGCAGCTTAGGGGCAGGGGGCCTCGGACCGGGTGAAGCTTTCTTT
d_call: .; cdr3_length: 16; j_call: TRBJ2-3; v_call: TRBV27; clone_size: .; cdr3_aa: CASSPLGRGNTDTQYF; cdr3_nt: TGTGCCAGCAGTCCCCTTGGGCGCGGCAACACAGATACGCAGTATTTT
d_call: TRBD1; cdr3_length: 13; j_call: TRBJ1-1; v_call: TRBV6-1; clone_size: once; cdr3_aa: CASSEQGASEAFF; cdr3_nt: TGTGCCAGCAGTGAACAGGGGGCAAGTGAAGCTTTCTTT
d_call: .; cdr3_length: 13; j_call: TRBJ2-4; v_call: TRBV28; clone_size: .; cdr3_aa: CASSFRPLSIQYF; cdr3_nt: TGTGCCAGCAGTTTCCGCCCTCTAAGCATTCAGTACTTC
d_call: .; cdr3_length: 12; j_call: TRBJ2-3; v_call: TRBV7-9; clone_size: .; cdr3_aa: CASSLSLGTQYF; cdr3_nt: TGTGCCAGCAGTCTATCCTTGGGCACGCAGTATTTT
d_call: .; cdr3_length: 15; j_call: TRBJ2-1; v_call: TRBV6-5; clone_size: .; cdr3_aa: CASSYRDGSYNEQFF; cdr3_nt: TGTGCCAGCAGTTACCGGGACGGCTCCTACAATGAGCAGTTCTTC
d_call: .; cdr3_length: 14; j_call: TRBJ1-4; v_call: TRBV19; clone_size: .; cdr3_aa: CASSIRQTNEKLFF; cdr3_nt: TGTGCCAGTAGTATAAGGCAGACTAATGAAAAACTGTTTTTT
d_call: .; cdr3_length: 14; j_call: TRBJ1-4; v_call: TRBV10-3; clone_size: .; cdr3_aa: CATSPRGANEKLFF; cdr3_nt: TGTGCCACCTCGCCTAGGGGGGCTAATGAAAAACTGTTTTTT
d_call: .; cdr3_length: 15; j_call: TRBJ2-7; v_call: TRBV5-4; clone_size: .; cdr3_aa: CASSLAQGLQGEQYF; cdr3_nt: TGTGCCAGCAGCTTGGCCCAGGGTTTACAAGGCGAGCAGTACTTC
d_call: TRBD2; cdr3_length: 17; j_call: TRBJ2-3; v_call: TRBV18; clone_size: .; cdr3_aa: CASSSRRGLAGSDTQYF; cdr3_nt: TGTGCCAGCTCATCGAGGAGGGGACTAGCGGGATCAGATACGCAGTATTTT
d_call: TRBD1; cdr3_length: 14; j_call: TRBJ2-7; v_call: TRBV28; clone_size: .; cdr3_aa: CASTPTGGWYEQYF; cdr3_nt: TGTGCCAGCACCCCCACAGGGGGATGGTACGAGCAGTACTTC
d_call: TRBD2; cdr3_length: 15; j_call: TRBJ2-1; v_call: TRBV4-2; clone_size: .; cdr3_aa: CASSQVPAAGNEQFF; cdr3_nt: TGTGCCAGCAGCCAAGTCCCAGCAGCGGGGAATGAGCAGTTCTTC
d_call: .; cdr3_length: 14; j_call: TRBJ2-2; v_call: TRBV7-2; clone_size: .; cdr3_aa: CASSPGVRPGELFF; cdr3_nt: TGTGCCAGCAGCCCCGGGGTGAGACCCGGGGAGCTGTTTTTT
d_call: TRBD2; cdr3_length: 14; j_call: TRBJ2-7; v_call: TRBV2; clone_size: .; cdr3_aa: CASSASGRLNEQYF; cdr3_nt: TGTGCCAGCAGTGCTAGCGGGAGGCTTAACGAGCAGTACTTC
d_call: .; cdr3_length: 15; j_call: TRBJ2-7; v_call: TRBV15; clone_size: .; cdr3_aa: CATSRVLGSSYEQYF; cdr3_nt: TGTGCCACCAGCAGAGTACTGGGATCCTCCTACGAGCAGTACTTC
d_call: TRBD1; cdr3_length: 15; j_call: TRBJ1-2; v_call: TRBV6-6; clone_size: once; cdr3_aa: CASSSGTGNNYGYTF; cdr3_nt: TGTGCCAGCAGTTCCGGGACAGGGAATAACTATGGCTACACCTTC
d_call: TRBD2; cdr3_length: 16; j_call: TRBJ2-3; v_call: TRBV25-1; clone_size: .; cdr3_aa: CASSLGGGRGTDTQYF; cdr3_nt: TGTGCCAGCAGTCTGGGAGGCGGGAGAGGCACAGATACGCAGTATTTT